This T cell receptor beta chain appears in the sequencing data of a study of human T cells and chemical hapten exposure. About the study: A patient group, mainly female, showed alopecia areata, totalis or universalis. Study-level points and caveats: Significantly more large CDR3 similarity clusters were formed by expanded TCRs than by controls.

The CDR3 spans 14 residues. Germline loops: CDR1 SQVTM, CDR2 ANQGSEA. Trimming removed 6 bases from V and 3 bases from J, with 14 bases in between. This clonotype was observed a few times. Its specificity is not known. Time point in this sample: patch test 1, 2 weeks after DPC sensitization. The treatment denotes: therapeutic diphenylcyclopropenone sensitization with weekly scalp DPC. Only after blood had been drawn was each patch test applied. Unique molecular identifiers were attached to individual cDNA molecules within the library. TCRdb analysed the RACE reads with MiXCR anew, one entry per CDR3 protein. There are some 81,000 distinct CDR3 sequences in the sample; over 6% occur only once, and 1.5% to 1.7% lies in the top ten.

This rearrangement joins TRBV29-1 to TRBJ1-4; TRBD1 might be the D (5 bases). The sequencing used whole blood, collected in connection with sensitization to the hapten diphenylcyclopropenone (DPC). The origin of this receptor is a woman in her 30s with alopecia areata. Some clones in this sample may be carry-over from other donors' samples. The CDR3 loop is CSVQGLAANEKLFF. The CDR3 DNA follows: TGCAGCGTGCAGGGTTTAGCAGCTAATGAAAAACTGTTTTTT.